The 28 T cell receptor beta chains given below trace back to one sample, sequenced in a study of blood T cell repertoires in COVID-19. The assay was immunoSEQ multiplex PCR, and TCRdb's table has in-frame clones only and misses some. The sample has approximately 300,000 clones; just under 90% are singletons. Sequenced input: PBMCs or T cells enriched from blood (not recorded which). These TCRs come from a woman in her 30s who had recovered from COVID-19.

CDR3 sequence: CASSIHGLAGGKGSYNEQFF. The DNA for the CDR3 is TGTGCCAGTAGTATTCACGGACTAGCGGGAGGAAAGGGCTCCTACAATGAGCAGTTCTTC. The chain links TRBV19 to TRBJ2-1; TRBD2 matches 14 bases. Trimming took 3 bases from V and 0 from J; bases not matched to a gene: 10. This CDR3 has 20 amino acids. CDR1 and CDR2 from the germline V gene are LNHDA and SQIVND (reference sequence).

J is TRBJ2-2 and V is TRBV6-1; 9 bases fit TRBD1. Germline assignment: CDR1 MNHNS and CDR2 SASEGT. V lost 2 bases and J lost 4; bases outside the gene matches: 14. The CDR3 is made up of 19 amino acids. The CDR3 DNA is TGTGCCAGCAGTGAAAATACCGGGACAGGGTACATACCCACCGGGGAGCTGTTTTTT. It codes for CASSENTGTGYIPTGELFF.

The chain has TRBV3-1 (or the pseudogene TRBV3-2) and TRBJ2-5; D is possibly TRBD2 (5 bases). The V gene's germline CDR1 is LGHDT and CDR2 YNNKEL (reference sequence). The CDR3 runs to 16 residues. V was cut by 4 bases and J by 1 base, with 16 bases left in between. This CDR3 reads CASSRPRGSLQETQYF. CDR3 nucleotide sequence: TGTGCCAGCAGCCGCCCGCGTGGGAGTCTCCAAGAGACCCAGTACTTC.

This chain links TRBV28 with TRBJ1-6; TRBD1 matches at 8 bases. With 6 bases clipped from V and 10 bases from J, the junction kept 8 bases outside the gene matches. This CDR3 is 14 amino acids long. The germline CDR1 and CDR2 sequences are MDHEN and SYDVKM. The CDR3 reads CASRQGQGGSPLHF. The CDR3 nucleotides read TGTGCCAGCAGACAAGGACAGGGCGGCTCACCCCTCCACTTT.

This chain joins TRBV6-5 and TRBJ1-6; a weak D match, TRBD1 (6 bases). The V gene's germline CDR1 is MNHEY and CDR2 SVGAGI. V lost 3 bases to trimming and J lost 10 bases, with 16 bases between them. This CDR3 comprises 15 residues. The CDR3 loop is CASSYRLQGTSPLHF. The CDR3 nucleotides are TGTGCCAGCAGTTATAGGCTGCAGGGGACCTCACCCCTCCACTTT.

The rearrangement links TRBV4-1 to TRBJ1-2, with D unclear. The CDR3 spans 13 residues. The germline V gene has CDR1 MGHRA and CDR2 YSYEKL. V was shortened by 4 bases and J by 8 bases, with 14 bases between the two germline ends. For the CDR3, the DNA is TGCGCCAGCAGCCGAGACCAGATAGCGGGCTACACCTTC. The encoded protein is CASSRDQIAGYTF.

This sequence joins TRBV2 and TRBJ1-1, with D tentatively TRBD1 (6 bases). This CDR3 has 14 amino acids. Trimming removed 3 bases at V and 1 base at J, with 9 bases between. In germline, CDR1 is SNHLY, CDR2 FYNNEI. The CDR3 is CASSDPGENTEAFF. CDR3 in DNA: TGTGCCAGCAGTGATCCAGGGGAGAACACTGAAGCTTTCTTT. Full variable domain (outside the CDR3, taken from reference TRBV2 and TRBJ1-1): EPEVTQTPSHQVTQMGQEVILRCVPISNHLYFYWYRQILGQKVEFLVSFYNNEISEKSEIFDDQFSVERPDGSNFTLKIRSTKLEDSAMYFCASSDPGENTEAFFGQGTRLTVV.

This clone turned up a few times. This chain links TRBV18 with TRBJ2-3, with D tentatively TRBD1 (7 bases). CDR3 length equals 16 residues. The V and J ends lost 3 bases and 4 bases respectively, with 17 bases between them. Germline values: CDR1 KGHSH, CDR2 LQKENI. CDR3 amino acids: CASSPPRDSSADTQYF. The CDR3 DNA is TGTGCCAGCTCACCCCCGCGGGACAGTTCCGCAGATACGCAGTATTTT.

This chain links TRBV28 with TRBJ2-7; 9 positions match TRBD2. The CDR3 has 14 amino acids. CDR1 and CDR2 from the germline V gene are MDHEN and SYDVKM. Trimming took 10 bases from V and 5 from J; bases not matched to a gene: 12. Here the CDR3 DNA reads TGTGCCACAGGGATAGCGGGAGCTTTGGACGAGCAGTACTTC. It specifies CATGIAGALDEQYF.

This chain links TRBV7-9 with TRBJ1-1; 7 bases line up with TRBD1. Germline V gives CDR1 SEHNR, CDR2 FQNEAQ (reference sequence). V dropped 4 bases and J dropped 2; count of bases not matched to a gene: 10. CDR3 length: 16 amino acids. In nucleotides, the CDR3 is TGTGCCAGCAGCTCGAAGACAGGGCTGGGTAACACTGAAGCTTTCTTT. It yields the protein CASSSKTGLGNTEAFF.

This chain uses TRBV5-1 with TRBJ2-2; 11 nucleotides line up with TRBD1. CDR3 length equals 15 residues. V shed 4 bases and J 5 bases; nucleotides not matched to a gene: 4. CDR1 is SGHRS and CDR2 is YFSETQ in the germline V gene. The CDR3 bases are TGCGCCAGCAGCCCGCGGGACAGGGGGACCGGGGAGCTGTTTTTT. This encodes CASSPRDRGTGELFF.

V usage is TRBV6-1 and J usage is TRBJ2-7; D remains unclear. Trimming shortened V by 1 base and J by 7 bases, and 8 bases separated the two germline ends. The germline gives CDR1 MNHNS, CDR2 SASEGT. The CDR3 has 12 amino acids. Here the CDR3 DNA reads TGTGCCAGCAGTGAAGTCGGGTTGGAGCAGTACTTC. Its translation is CASSEVGLEQYF.

V usage is TRBV19 and J usage is TRBJ2-5, with TRBD2 as a possible D gene (6 bases). The germline V gene has CDR1 LNHDA and CDR2 SQIVND (reference sequence). CDR3 size: 14 residues. V shed 5 bases and J shed 2 bases, with 12 bases lying between them. For the CDR3, the DNA is TGTGCCAGTAGTTCCGGGACTCCTCAAGAGACCCAGTACTTC. Its protein is CASSSGTPQETQYF.

V is TRBV4-2 and J is TRBJ1-2; tentative D call: TRBD1 (6 bases). Trimming cost V 1 base and J 5 bases, with 14 bases left between them. Germline values: CDR1 LGHNA, CDR2 YNFKEQ. The CDR3 has 15 amino acids. CDR3 protein: CASSQVEDRPYGYTF. The CDR3 DNA reads TGTGCCAGCAGCCAAGTCGAGGACAGACCTTATGGCTACACCTTC.

This rearrangement joins TRBV24-1 to TRBJ1-2, with D maybe TRBD1 (6 bases). V was trimmed by 4 bases and J by 8 bases, leaving 22 bases between them. Germline lookup yields CDR1 KGHDR and CDR2 SFDVKD. The CDR3 length is 16 residues. The CDR3 reads CATSESNRASRGGYTF. Written as DNA, the CDR3 is TGTGCCACCAGTGAGTCAAACCGGGCCTCCAGGGGAGGCTACACCTTC.

The chain has TRBV5-1 and TRBJ2-1; a weak D match, TRBD1 (6 bases). The length of the CDR3 is 17 residues. Germline V gene sequence: CDR1 SGHRS, CDR2 YFSETQ. V was shortened by 3 bases and J by 4 bases, with 20 bases between the two germline ends. CDR3 amino acids: CASSSTGHGTRYNEQFF. The CDR3 DNA reads as TGCGCCAGCAGCTCGACAGGACACGGGACACGATACAATGAGCAGTTCTTC. The full variable domain, its missing parts supplied by reference TRBV5-1 and TRBJ2-1, is KAGVTQTPRYLIKTRGQQVTLSCSPISGHRSVSWYQQTPGQGLQFLFEYFSETQRNKGNFPGRFSGRQFSNSRSEMNVSTLELGDSALYLCASSSTGHGTRYNEQFFGPGTRLTVL.

The rearrangement joins TRBV4-3 to TRBJ2-3, with 10 bases identical to TRBD2. The CDR3 is made up of 20 amino acids. Germline values: CDR1 LGHNA, CDR2 YSLEER. The V gene end was trimmed by 0 bases and the J gene end by 2 bases; junction bases not matched to a gene: 14. The DNA for the CDR3 is TGCGCCAGCAGCCAAGATGCGGCGGTAGGGCTAGCGGGAGCCACAGATACGCAGTATTTT. Its translation: CASSQDAAVGLAGATDTQYF.

This clone was seen only once. The CDR3 loop reads CASSLIGLPDSYEQYF. CDR3 DNA: TGTGCCAGCAGTTTAATAGGACTACCAGACTCCTACGAGCAGTACTTC. This sequence joins TRBV28 and TRBJ2-7; D perhaps matches TRBD2 (6 bases). Germline V gives CDR1 MDHEN, CDR2 SYDVKM. V dropped 2 bases and J dropped 0 bases, with 14 bases sitting between them. The CDR3 loop spans 16 amino acids.

This clone was seen a single time. The J gene is TRBJ1-1, the V gene TRBV30; D ambiguous. Germline-derived CDR1 and CDR2 are GTSNPN and SVGIG (reference sequence). This CDR3 has 11 amino acids. The V end lost 2 bases, the J end lost 4 bases, and 5 bases lay between the germline ends. CDR3 DNA sequence: TGTGCCTGGAGTACGGGCACTGAAGCTTTCTTT. Encoded protein: CAWSTGTEAFF.

This chain connects TRBV27 to TRBJ2-3; D ambiguous. Germline V gene lookup returns CDR1 MNHEY and CDR2 SMNVEV (reference sequence). This CDR3 contains 12 residues. The V end lost 6 bases, the J end lost 2 bases, and 6 bases lay between the germline ends. CDR3 sequence reads: CASREHTDTQYF. CDR3 in DNA: TGTGCCAGCAGGGAGCACACAGATACGCAGTATTTT.

The genes are TRBV7-2 and TRBJ2-2; 10 bases align to TRBD2. The CDR3 sequence is 16 residues long. CDR1 is SGHTA, CDR2 FQGNSA, per germline. Trimming removed 2 bases from V and 5 bases from J; junction bases left unmatched: 5. The CDR3 reads CASSLFGTSVTGELFF. CDR3 in DNA: TGTGCCAGCAGCTTATTCGGGACTAGCGTAACCGGGGAGCTGTTTTTT.

V is TRBV12-3 or TRBV12-4 and J is TRBJ1-2, with 7 bases identical to TRBD1. Unmatched junction bases numbered 5, after V lost 3 bases and J lost 7 bases. The CDR3 runs 13 residues. CDR3 sequence (DNA): TGTGCCAGCAGTTTTTGGCAGGGGGGTGGCTACACCTTC. Its translation is CASSFWQGGGYTF.

This chain joins TRBV30 and TRBJ2-2; possible D gene TRBD1, 6 bases. The V gene lost 5 bases and the J gene lost 5 bases, with 21 bases spanning the gap. This CDR3 comprises 16 residues. Germline lookup yields CDR1 GTSNPN and CDR2 SVGIG (reference sequence). The chain's CDR3 is CAWSDKTRQETGELFF. Here the CDR3 DNA reads TGTGCCTGGTCCGACAAGACCAGACAGGAAACCGGGGAGCTGTTTTTT.

V and J are TRBV10-1 and TRBJ2-3, with TRBD1 identical over 12 bases. CDR1 is WNHNN, CDR2 SYGVQD, per germline (reference sequence). CDR3 length: 15 residues. V gave up 7 bases and J gave up 5 bases; unmatched junction bases: 7. CDR3: CASNAGTGGKDTQYF. The CDR3 DNA is TGCGCCAGCAACGCCGGGACAGGGGGCAAAGATACGCAGTATTTT.

This clone was counted only a few times. The rearrangement links TRBV7-2 to TRBJ2-7; TRBD1 might be the D (6 bases). Germline assignment: CDR1 SGHTA and CDR2 FQGNSA. There are 14 residues in the CDR3. The germline V and J ends were trimmed by 5 bases and 3 bases, with 14 bases remaining between them. The CDR3 bases are TGTGCCAGCAGCCTGGGACACTCGATCTACGAGCAGTACTTC. Translation: CASSLGHSIYEQYF.

DNA for the CDR3: TGTGCCAGCAGCCCCACCGGGACACAGAGAACAGATACGCAGTATTTT. The encoded protein is CASSPTGTQRTDTQYF. The chain recombines TRBV7-2 with TRBJ2-3, with D maybe TRBD1 (6 bases). This CDR3 has 16 residues. Germline assignment: CDR1 SGHTA and CDR2 FQGNSA. The V gene lost 5 bases and the J gene lost 3 bases, with 18 bases spanning the gap.

V and J are TRBV29-1 and TRBJ2-1; no clear D. The CDR3 is made up of 13 amino acids. V was cut by 3 bases and J by 2 bases, with 8 bases left in between. Germline-derived CDR1 and CDR2 are SQVTM and ANQGSEA. The CDR3 coding sequence is TGCAGCGTTGAGGAGTCGGCCTACAATGAGCAGTTCTTC. This sequence encodes CSVEESAYNEQFF.

V is TRBV6-5 and J is TRBJ1-2; no clear D gene. The length of the CDR3 is 14 residues. CDR1 is MNHEY and CDR2 is SVGAGI in the germline V gene. Trimming removed 2 bases from V and 3 bases from J, with 10 bases in between. The CDR3, as DNA: TGTGCCAGCAGTTACGGACTACCGGACTATGGCTACACCTTC. Protein product: CASSYGLPDYGYTF.